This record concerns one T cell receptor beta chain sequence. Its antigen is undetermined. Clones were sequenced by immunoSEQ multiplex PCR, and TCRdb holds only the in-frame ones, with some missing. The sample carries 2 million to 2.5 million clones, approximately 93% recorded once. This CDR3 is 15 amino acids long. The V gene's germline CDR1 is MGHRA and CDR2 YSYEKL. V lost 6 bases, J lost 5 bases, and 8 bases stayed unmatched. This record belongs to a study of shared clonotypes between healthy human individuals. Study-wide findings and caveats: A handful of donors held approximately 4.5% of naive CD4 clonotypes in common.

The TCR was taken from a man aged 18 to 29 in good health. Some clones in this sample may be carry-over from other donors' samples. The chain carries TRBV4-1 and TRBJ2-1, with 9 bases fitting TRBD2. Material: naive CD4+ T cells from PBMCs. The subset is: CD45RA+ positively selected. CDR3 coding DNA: TGCGCCAGCAGACCGGGACTAGCAGAAAACAATGAGCAGTTCTTC. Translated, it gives CASRPGLAENNEQFF.